This T cell receptor beta chain was identified in a study of type 1 and type 2 diabetes patients. Across the study: Magnetic bead positive selection isolated CD4+ or CD8+ T cells from PBMCs. Sequencing for the whole study yielded about 20 million paired-end reads. Study-wide findings and caveats: Groups were not age- or gender-matched, which may bias interpretation.

Amplification started from genomic DNA. Multiplex PCR with 30 forward and 13 reverse primers amplified the TCR beta CDR3. TCRdb reanalysed the multiplex PCR reads using MiXCR and keeps one entry per CDR3 protein. The data show about 290,000 distinct CDR3 sequences, approximately 50% seen once. The germline V gene encodes CDR1 WNHNN and CDR2 SYGVQD (reference sequence). The CDR3 has 15 amino acids. The V and J ends lost 0 bases and 3 bases respectively, with 9 bases between them. This clonotype was picked up many times. Its antigen is as yet unknown. The rearrangement links TRBV10-1 to TRBJ2-1; possibly TRBD1 for D (5 bases). The receptor's source is a man between 18 and 35 years old with type 2 diabetes. The specimen was peripheral blood mononuclear cells (PBMCs). The DNA of the CDR3 is TGCGCCAGCAGTGAGTCTAGACAGTACTACAATGAGCAGTTCTTC. Amino acids: CASSESRQYYNEQFF.